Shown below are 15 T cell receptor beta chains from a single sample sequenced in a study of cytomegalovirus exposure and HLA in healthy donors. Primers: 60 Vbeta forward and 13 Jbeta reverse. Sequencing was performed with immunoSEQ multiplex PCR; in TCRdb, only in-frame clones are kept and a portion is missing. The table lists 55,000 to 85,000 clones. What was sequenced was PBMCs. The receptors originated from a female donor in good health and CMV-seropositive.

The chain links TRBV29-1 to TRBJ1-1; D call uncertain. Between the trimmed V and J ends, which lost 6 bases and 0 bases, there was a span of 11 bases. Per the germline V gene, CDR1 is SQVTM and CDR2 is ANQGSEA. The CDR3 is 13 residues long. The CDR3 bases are TGCAGCGTAGGACTAAACATGAACACTGAAGCTTTCTTT. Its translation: CSVGLNMNTEAFF.

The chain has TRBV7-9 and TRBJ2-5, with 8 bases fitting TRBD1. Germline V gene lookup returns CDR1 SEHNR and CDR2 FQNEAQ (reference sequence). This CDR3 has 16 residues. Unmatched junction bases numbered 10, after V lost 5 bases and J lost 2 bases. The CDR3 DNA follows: TGTGCCAGCAGCCCTGCGATTGGACAGGGACAAGAGACCCAGTACTTC. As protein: CASSPAIGQGQETQYF. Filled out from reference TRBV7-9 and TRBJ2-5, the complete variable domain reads DTGVSQNPRHKITKRGQNVTFRCDPISEHNRLYWYRQTLGQGPEFLTYFQNEAQLEKSRLLSDRFSAERPKGSFSTLEIQRTEQGDSAMYLCASSPAIGQGQETQYFGPGTRLLVL.

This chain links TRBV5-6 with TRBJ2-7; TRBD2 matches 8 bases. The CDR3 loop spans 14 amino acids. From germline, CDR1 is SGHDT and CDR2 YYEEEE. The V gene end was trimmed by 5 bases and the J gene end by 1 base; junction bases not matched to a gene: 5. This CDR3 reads CASRLAGGSYEQYF. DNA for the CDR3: TGTGCCAGCAGACTGGCGGGAGGTTCCTACGAGCAGTACTTC.

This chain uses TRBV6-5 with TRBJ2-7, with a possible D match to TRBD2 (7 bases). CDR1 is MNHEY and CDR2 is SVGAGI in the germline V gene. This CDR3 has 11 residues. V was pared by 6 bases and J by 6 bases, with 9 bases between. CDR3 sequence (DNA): TGTGCCAGCAGGGGGGGGCTCGAGCAGTACTTC. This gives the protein CASRGGLEQYF.

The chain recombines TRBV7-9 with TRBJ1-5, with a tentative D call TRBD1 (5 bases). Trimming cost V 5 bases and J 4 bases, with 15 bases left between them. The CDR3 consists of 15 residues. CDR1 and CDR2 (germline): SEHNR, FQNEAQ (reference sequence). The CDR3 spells CASSEGLVPNQPQHF. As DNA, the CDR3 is TGTGCCAGCAGCGAGGGACTTGTTCCAAATCAGCCCCAGCATTTT.

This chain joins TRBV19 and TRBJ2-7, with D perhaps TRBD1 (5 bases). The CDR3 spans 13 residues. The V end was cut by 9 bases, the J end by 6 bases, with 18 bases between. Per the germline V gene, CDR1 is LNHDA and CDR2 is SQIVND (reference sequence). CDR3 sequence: CARSSGSPPEQYF. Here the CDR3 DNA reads TGTGCCAGGAGTTCAGGGTCCCCACCCGAGCAGTACTTC.

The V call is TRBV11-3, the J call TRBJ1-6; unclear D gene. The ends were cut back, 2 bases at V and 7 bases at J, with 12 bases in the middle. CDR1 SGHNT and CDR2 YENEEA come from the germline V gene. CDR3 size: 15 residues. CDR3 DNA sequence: TGTGCCAGCAGCTTACATTCAGAAATCAATTCACCCCTCCACTTT. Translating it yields CASSLHSEINSPLHF.

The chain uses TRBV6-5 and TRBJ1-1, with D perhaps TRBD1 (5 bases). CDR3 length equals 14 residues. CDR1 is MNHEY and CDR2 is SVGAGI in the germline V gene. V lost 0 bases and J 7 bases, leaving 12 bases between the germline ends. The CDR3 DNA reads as TGTGCCAGCAGTTACTCGAATTCCGGGGGTGAAGCTTTCTTT. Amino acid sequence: CASSYSNSGGEAFF.

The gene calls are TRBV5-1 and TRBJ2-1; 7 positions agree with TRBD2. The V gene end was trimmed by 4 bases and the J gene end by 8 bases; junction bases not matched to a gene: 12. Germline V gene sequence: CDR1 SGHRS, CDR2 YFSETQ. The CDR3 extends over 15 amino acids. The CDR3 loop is CASSQLASISDEQFF. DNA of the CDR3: TGCGCCAGCAGCCAACTAGCGTCAATAAGCGATGAGCAGTTCTTC.

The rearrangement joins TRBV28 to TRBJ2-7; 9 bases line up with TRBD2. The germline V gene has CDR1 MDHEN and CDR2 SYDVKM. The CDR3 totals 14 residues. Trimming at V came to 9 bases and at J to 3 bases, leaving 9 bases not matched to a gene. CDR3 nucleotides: TGTGCCAGTGGAAGCGGGAGGCCCCTCTACGAGCAGTACTTC. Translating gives CASGSGRPLYEQYF.

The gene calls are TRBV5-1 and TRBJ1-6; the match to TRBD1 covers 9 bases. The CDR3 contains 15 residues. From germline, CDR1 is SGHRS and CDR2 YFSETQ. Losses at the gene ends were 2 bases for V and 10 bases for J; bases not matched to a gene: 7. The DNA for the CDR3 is TGCGCCAGCAGCTTTGAGGGACAGGGCTACTCACCCCTCCACTTT. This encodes CASSFEGQGYSPLHF.

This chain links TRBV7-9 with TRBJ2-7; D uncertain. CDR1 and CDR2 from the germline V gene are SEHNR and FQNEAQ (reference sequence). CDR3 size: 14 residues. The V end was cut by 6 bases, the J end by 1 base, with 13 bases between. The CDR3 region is CASRDQSRSYEQYF. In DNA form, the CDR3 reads TGTGCCAGCAGAGACCAGTCGAGGTCCTACGAGCAGTACTTC.

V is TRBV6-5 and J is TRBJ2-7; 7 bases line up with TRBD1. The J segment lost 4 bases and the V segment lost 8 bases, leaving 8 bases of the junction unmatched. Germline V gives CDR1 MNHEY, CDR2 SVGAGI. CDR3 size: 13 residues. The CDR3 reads CASATGFVYEQYF. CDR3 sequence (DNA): TGTGCCAGCGCGACAGGGTTCGTTTACGAGCAGTACTTC.

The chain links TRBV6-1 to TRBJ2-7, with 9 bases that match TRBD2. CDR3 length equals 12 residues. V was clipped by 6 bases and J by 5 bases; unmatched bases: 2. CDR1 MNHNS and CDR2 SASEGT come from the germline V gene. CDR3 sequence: CASRASGNEQYF. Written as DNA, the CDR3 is TGTGCCAGCAGGGCTAGCGGGAACGAGCAGTACTTC.

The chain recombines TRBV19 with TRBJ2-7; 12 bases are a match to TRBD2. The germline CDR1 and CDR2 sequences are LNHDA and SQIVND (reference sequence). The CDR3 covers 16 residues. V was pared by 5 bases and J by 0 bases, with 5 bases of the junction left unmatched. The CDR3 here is CASSGRTSGASYEQYF. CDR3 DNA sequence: TGTGCCAGTAGTGGCCGGACTAGCGGGGCCTCCTACGAGCAGTACTTC.